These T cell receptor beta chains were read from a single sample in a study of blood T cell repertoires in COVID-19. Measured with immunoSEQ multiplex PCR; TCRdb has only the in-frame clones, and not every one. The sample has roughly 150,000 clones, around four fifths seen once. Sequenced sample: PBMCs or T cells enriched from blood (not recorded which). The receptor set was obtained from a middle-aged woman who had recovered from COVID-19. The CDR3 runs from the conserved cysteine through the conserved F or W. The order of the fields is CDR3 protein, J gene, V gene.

CDR3 protein: CASVLAGGTRADTQYF
J gene: TRBJ2-3
V gene: TRBV19

CDR3 protein: CASSPTTSGRGGQFF
J gene: TRBJ2-1
V gene: TRBV27

CDR3 protein: CASSIDPNTGGTEAFF
J gene: TRBJ1-1
V gene: TRBV19

CDR3 protein: CASTPTSGSYNEQFF
J gene: TRBJ2-1
V gene: TRBV19

CDR3 protein: CASSYGTNSEQFF
J gene: TRBJ2-1
V gene: TRBV6-5

CDR3 protein: CASSNGGGVSTEAFF
J gene: TRBJ1-1
V gene: TRBV19

CDR3 protein: CASSQDFGWANTEAFF
J gene: TRBJ1-1
V gene: TRBV3-1/TRBV3-2

CDR3 protein: CASSPPGRGEDQPQHF
J gene: TRBJ1-5
V gene: TRBV18

CDR3 protein: CASSQDTGQGSSVQFF
J gene: TRBJ2-1
V gene: TRBV3-1/TRBV3-2

CDR3 protein: CAISESVRDGEQFF
J gene: TRBJ2-1
V gene: TRBV10-3

CDR3 protein: CSASPTSGYAYEQYF
J gene: TRBJ2-7
V gene: TRBV20-1

CDR3 protein: CASSLTSGGAINEQFF
J gene: TRBJ2-1
V gene: TRBV5-1

CDR3 protein: CASSPPGGYGYTF
J gene: TRBJ1-2
V gene: TRBV18

CDR3 protein: CASSDTSSQPQHF
J gene: TRBJ1-5
V gene: TRBV6-1

CDR3 protein: CASRPGGGEQYF
J gene: TRBJ2-7
V gene: TRBV7-8

CDR3 protein: CAGGTTGNTIYF
J gene: TRBJ1-3
V gene: TRBV12-3/TRBV12-4

CDR3 protein: CASSLDGEADTQYF
J gene: TRBJ2-3
V gene: TRBV5-1

CDR3 protein: CSARDDSEQYF
J gene: TRBJ2-7
V gene: TRBV20-1

CDR3 protein: CASSLLAGGEQFF
J gene: TRBJ2-1
V gene: TRBV7-9

CDR3 protein: CASEIAGGAINEQFF
J gene: TRBJ2-1
V gene: TRBV10-2

CDR3 protein: CASSLWGVRTGELFF
J gene: TRBJ2-2
V gene: TRBV7-2

CDR3 protein: CASSLRDRGTSGGPYLTDTQYF
J gene: TRBJ2-3
V gene: TRBV4-2

CDR3 protein: CASSFRVGELFF
J gene: TRBJ2-2
V gene: TRBV6-5

CDR3 protein: CASSPSGTYNEQFF
J gene: TRBJ2-1
V gene: TRBV7-6

CDR3 protein: CASSIDLGVNTGELFF
J gene: TRBJ2-2
V gene: TRBV19

CDR3 protein: CSAHRDMKQFF
J gene: TRBJ2-1
V gene: TRBV20-1

CDR3 protein: CASSYYTGPGFDEQFF
J gene: TRBJ2-1
V gene: TRBV5-1

CDR3 protein: CASSFSFATNEKLFF
J gene: TRBJ1-4
V gene: TRBV7-2

CDR3 protein: CASSQDAGSPFYEQYF
J gene: TRBJ2-7
V gene: TRBV4-1